The present T cell receptor beta chain was sequenced within a study of molecular identifiers for immune sequencing clone quantification. Findings of the study overall: Under 1% of molecules in naive cells, but over 99% of effector molecules, belonged to clones above 20 RNA copies.

Germline CDR1 LNHNV, CDR2 YYDKDF (reference sequence). Trimming took 1 base from V and 2 from J; bases not matched to a gene: 9. This CDR3 is 18 amino acids long. As regards this clonotype: Antigen specificity is unknown. This may be a read error: a much more frequent sequence differs by one nucleotide.

TCRdb fed the PCR reads into MiXCR, producing one record per CDR3 protein. The table records more than 250,000 distinct CDR3 sequences, 20% to 25% of them present only once. This receptor was obtained from a human donor in good health. Some libraries in this study had Jurkat cell RNA spiked in. Source material: naive CD8+ T cells from blood, with Jurkat cell RNA spiked in. Subset in this sample: FACS-sorted CD8+CD4-CCR7+CD45RA+ naive T cells. This chain links TRBV15 with TRBJ2-3, with 10 bases matching TRBD2. CDR3 DNA: TGTGCCACCAGCAGAGTCCCTGGGACTAGCGTGTTCACAGATACGCAGTATTTT. As protein: CATSRVPGTSVFTDTQYF.